This T cell receptor (beta chain) was identified in a study of cytomegalovirus exposure and HLA in healthy donors. General observations from the study: Being indistinguishable, some V segments were excluded, TRBV6-2 and TRBV6-3 among them.

Vbeta (60) and Jbeta (13) primers were used in the PCR. The assay was immunoSEQ multiplex PCR, and TCRdb's table has in-frame clones only and misses some. This sample has 130,000 or so clones, with 75% to 85% found just once. Among the donors, all were healthy bone marrow donors. With regard to this clone: Its antigen is as yet unknown.

CDR1 and CDR2 from the germline V gene are SEHNR and FQNEAQ (reference sequence). Unmatched junction bases numbered 12, after V lost 5 bases and J lost 6 bases. This CDR3 has 16 residues. The sample comprised PBMCs. The sequence was collected from a woman aged 45 to 65 in good health and CMV-seropositive. The chain links TRBV7-9 to TRBJ2-2, with 7 nucleotides matching TRBD1. This CDR3 is CASSRRTGMIPGELFF. In nucleotides, the CDR3 is TGTGCCAGCAGCCGTCGGACAGGAATGATTCCCGGGGAGCTGTTTTTT.